Reported below is one T cell receptor beta chain. Its antigen is not known. The naive CD8 subset, CD45RO-negative cells positively selected for CCR7, excluded terminally differentiated effector memory CD45RA+ cells. This sample is drawn from a study of shared clonotypes between healthy human individuals. Study-wide results and limits: Approximately 4.6% of naive CD4 clonotypes were shared across a few donors. Compared with memory subsets, naive subsets generally had larger estimated richness.

For every subset, genomic DNA was evenly distributed across several immunoSEQ plates. Libraries were prepared by immunoSEQ multiplex PCR; TCRdb keeps only in-frame clonotypes and omits some of them. The sample consists of about 2,100,000 clones, about 93% of them appearing once. Germline V gene sequence: CDR1 LNHDA, CDR2 SQIVND (reference sequence). V was clipped by 5 bases and J by 0 bases, with 17 bases between them. The CDR3 sequence is 17 residues long. What was sequenced was naive CD8+ T cells from PBMCs. This TCR derives from a man in his late teens or twenties in good health. Some clones in this sample may be carry-over from other donors' samples. V gene TRBV19 combines with J gene TRBJ2-4; the D gene could be TRBD1 or TRBD2 (6 bases each). The DNA for the CDR3 is TGTGCCAGTAGTGGGAGGACAGCCTTTCTAGCCAAAAACATTCAGTACTTC. Translation gives CASSGRTAFLAKNIQYF. The full variable domain, in which reference TRBV19 and TRBJ2-4 provide the parts outside the CDR3, is DGGITQSPKYLFRKEGQNVTLSCEQNLNHDAMYWYRQDPGQGLRLIYYSQIVNDFQKGDIAEGYSVSREKKESFPLTVTSAQKNPTAFYLCASSGRTAFLAKNIQYFGAGTRLSVL.